This T cell receptor (beta chain) emerged from a study of shared clonotypes between healthy human individuals. Study results and limitations: Larger estimated richness was generally recorded for naive subsets relative to memory subsets. Inspection by rarefaction showed sorted-subset sequencing to be incomplete despite large depth.

The CDR3 runs to 14 residues. Trimming removed 4 bases at V and 5 bases at J, with 15 bases between. Looked up from germline, CDR1 is SGDLS and CDR2 is YYNGEE. Points on this clone: The antigen is undetermined.

CD8 cells regarded as naive lacked CD45RO, were positively chosen for CCR7, and omitted terminally differentiated effector memory CD45RA+ cells. Donors were healthy HIV-negative adults without recent acute infections or vaccinations. Genomic DNA (from each subset) was split evenly across several immunoSEQ plates. Data came from immunoSEQ multiplex PCR; TCRdb stores just in-frame clones and leaves some out. This sample carries 2 million or so clones, less than 95% of them seen once, and the ten largest clones take roughly 1%. Sequencing input: naive CD8+ T cells sorted from blood. The sequence derives from a young man in good health. This rearrangement joins TRBV9 to TRBJ2-5; TRBD1 is a possible D gene (7 bases). In DNA form, the CDR3 reads TGTGCCAGCAGCCCAGGAGGGGGCCTGGAGACCCAGTACTTC. Translating it yields CASSPGGGLETQYF.